The clone carrying this T cell receptor (beta chain) was recorded a few times. The data are from a study of T-cell memory formation after mild COVID-19. CDR3 length: 14 residues. With V trimmed by 4 bases and J by 4 bases, 5 bases remained unmatched. CDR1 and CDR2 from the germline V gene are MNHNY and SVGAGI (reference sequence). TCRalpha and TCRbeta libraries used 5'RACE with constant-segment primers and UMIs. TCRdb reprocessed the 5' RACE reads via MiXCR and lists one record per CDR3 protein. The table has 450,000 to 700,000 distinct CDR3 sequences, approximately 19% seen once. The clonotype comes from an adult woman who had mild COVID-19 (a few samples of this study predate the infection). Cell type and time point are not known. The gene calls are TRBV6-6 and TRBJ1-1; 8 bases align to TRBD1. The sequencing sample was made of PBMCs or a T cell subset sorted from them (not recorded which). The CDR3 nucleotides read TGTGCCAGCAGTTCCTCGGACAGGGCCACTGAAGCTTTCTTT. Translated: CASSSSDRATEAFF.